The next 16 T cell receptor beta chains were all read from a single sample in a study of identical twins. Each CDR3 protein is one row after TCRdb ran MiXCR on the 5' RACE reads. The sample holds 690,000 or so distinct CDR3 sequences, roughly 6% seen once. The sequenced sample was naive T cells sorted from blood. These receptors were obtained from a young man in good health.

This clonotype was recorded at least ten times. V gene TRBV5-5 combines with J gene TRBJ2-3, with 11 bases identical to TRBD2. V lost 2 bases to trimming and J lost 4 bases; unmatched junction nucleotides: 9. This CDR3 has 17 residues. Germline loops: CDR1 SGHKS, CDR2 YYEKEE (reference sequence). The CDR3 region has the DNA TGTGCCAGCAGCTTCCGTCTACTAGCGGGAGTTTCAGATACGCAGTATTTT. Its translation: CASSFRLLAGVSDTQYF.

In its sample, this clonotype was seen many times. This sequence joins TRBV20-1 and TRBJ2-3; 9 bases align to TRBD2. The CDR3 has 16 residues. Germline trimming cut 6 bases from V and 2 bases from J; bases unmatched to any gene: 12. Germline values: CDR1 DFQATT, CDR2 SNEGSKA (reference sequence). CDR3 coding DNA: TGCAGTGCCCGAGCGCGCGGGAGGGGCTACACAGATACGCAGTATTTT. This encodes CSARARGRGYTDTQYF.

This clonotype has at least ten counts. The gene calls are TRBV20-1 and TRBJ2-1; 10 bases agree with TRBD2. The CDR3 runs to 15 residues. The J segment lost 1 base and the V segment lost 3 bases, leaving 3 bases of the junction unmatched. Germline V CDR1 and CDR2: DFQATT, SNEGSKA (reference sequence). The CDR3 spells CSARPTSGSYNEQFF. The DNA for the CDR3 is TGCAGTGCTAGGCCGACTAGCGGGTCCTACAATGAGCAGTTCTTC.

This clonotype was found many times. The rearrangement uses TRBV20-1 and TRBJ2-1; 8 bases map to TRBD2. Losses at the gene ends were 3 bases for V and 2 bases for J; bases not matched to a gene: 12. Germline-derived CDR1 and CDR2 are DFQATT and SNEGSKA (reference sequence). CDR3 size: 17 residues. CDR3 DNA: TGCAGTGCTAGGGCTGAAACTAGCGGAGTAACCTACAATGAGCAGTTCTTC. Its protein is CSARAETSGVTYNEQFF.

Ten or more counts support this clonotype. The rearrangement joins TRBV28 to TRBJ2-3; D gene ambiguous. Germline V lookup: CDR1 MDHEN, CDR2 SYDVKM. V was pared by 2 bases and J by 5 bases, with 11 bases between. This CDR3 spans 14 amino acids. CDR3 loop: CASSLVGRGDTQYF. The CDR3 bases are TGTGCCAGCAGTTTAGTCGGCCGAGGAGATACGCAGTATTTT.

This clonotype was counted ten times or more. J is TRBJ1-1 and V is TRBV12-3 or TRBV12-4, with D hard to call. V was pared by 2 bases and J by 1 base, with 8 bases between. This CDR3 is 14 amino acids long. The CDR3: CASSLSFQNTEAFF. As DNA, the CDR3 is TGTGCCAGCAGTTTATCGTTCCAGAACACTGAAGCTTTCTTT.

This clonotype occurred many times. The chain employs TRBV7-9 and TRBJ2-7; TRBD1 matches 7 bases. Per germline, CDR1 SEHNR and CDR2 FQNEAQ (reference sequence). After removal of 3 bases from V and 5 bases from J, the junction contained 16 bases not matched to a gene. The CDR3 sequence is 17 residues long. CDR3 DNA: TGTGCCAGCAGCTTCGACAGGGTTGGCGTCGCCTCAGACGAGCAGTACTTC. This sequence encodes CASSFDRVGVASDEQYF.

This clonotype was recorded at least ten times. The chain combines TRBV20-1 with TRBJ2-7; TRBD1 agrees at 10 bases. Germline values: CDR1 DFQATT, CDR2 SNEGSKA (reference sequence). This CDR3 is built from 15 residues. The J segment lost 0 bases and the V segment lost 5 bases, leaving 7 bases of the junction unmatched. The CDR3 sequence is CSAPRQGAISYEQYF. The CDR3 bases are TGCAGTGCTCCGCGACAGGGGGCAATCTCCTACGAGCAGTACTTC.

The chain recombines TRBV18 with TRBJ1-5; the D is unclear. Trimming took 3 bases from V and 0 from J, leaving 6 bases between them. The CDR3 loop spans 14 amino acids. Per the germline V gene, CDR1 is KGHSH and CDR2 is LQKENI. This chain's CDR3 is CASSPDYSNQPQHF. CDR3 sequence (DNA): TGTGCCAGCTCACCGGACTATAGCAATCAGCCCCAGCATTTT.

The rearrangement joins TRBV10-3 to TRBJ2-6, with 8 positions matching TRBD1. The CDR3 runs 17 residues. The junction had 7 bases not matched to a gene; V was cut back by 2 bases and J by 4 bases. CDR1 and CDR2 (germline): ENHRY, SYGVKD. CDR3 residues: CAISERDRLLGANVLTF. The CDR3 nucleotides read TGTGCCATCAGTGAGAGGGACAGGCTTCTCGGGGCCAACGTCCTGACTTTC.

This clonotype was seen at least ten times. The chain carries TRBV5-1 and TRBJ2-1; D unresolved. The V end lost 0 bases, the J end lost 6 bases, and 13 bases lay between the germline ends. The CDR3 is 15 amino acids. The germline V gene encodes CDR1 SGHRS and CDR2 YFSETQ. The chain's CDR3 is CASSLAFRVSNEQFF. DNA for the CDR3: TGCGCCAGCAGCTTGGCTTTTCGGGTTTCCAATGAGCAGTTCTTC. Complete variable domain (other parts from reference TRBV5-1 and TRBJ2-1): KAGVTQTPRYLIKTRGQQVTLSCSPISGHRSVSWYQQTPGQGLQFLFEYFSETQRNKGNFPGRFSGRQFSNSRSEMNVSTLELGDSALYLCASSLAFRVSNEQFFGPGTRLTVL.

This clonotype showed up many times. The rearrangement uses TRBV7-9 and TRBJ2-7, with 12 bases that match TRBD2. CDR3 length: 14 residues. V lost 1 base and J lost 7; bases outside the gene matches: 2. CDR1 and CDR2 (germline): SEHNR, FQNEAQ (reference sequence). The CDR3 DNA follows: TGTGCCAGCAGCTTAGAGACTAGCGGGAGTGAGCAGTACGTC. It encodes CASSLETSGSEQYV.

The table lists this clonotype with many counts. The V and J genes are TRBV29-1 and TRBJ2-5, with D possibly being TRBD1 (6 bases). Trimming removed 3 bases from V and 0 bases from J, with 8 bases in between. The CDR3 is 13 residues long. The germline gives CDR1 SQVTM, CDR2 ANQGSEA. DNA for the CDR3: TGCAGCGTTGAGGGGGCGTACCAAGAGACCCAGTACTTC. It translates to CSVEGAYQETQYF. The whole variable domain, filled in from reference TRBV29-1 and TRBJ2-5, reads SAVISQKPSRDICQRGTSLTIQCQVDSQVTMMFWYRQQPGQSLTLIATANQGSEATYESGFVIDKFPISRPNLTFSTLTVSNMSPEDSSIYLCSVEGAYQETQYFGPGTRLLVL.

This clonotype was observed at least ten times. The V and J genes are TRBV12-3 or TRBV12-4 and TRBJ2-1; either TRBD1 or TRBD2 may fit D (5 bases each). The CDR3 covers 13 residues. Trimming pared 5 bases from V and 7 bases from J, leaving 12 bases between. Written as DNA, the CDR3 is TGTGCCAGCAGTCCGGGACGACGAAATGAGCAGTTCTTC. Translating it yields CASSPGRRNEQFF.

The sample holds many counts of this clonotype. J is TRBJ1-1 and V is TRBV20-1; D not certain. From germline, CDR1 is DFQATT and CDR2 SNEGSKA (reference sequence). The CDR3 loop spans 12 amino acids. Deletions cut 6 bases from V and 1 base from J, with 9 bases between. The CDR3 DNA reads TGCAGTGCCGTAAGACAGAACACTGAAGCTTTCTTT. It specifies CSAVRQNTEAFF.

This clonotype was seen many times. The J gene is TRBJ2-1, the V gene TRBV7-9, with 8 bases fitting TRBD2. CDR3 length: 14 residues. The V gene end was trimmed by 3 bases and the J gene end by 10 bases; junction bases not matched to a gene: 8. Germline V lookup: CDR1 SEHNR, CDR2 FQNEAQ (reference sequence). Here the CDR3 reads CASSFGREGGEQFF. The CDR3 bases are TGTGCCAGCAGCTTCGGTCGGGAGGGTGGAGAGCAGTTCTTC.